Included here is one T cell receptor beta chain sequence, with context. No antigen is known for it. The germline V gene encodes CDR1 SEHNR and CDR2 FQNEAQ (reference sequence). There are 13 residues in the CDR3. Trimming cost V 7 bases and J 8 bases, with 14 bases left between them. This specimen comes from a study of shared clonotypes between healthy human individuals. Study outcomes and limitations: Relative to their counterparts shared across all four donors, non-shared clonotypes exhibited diminished generation probabilities. Clonotype sharing across donors was expected to vary with sequencing depth.

CD45RO-negative CD8 cells positively selected for CCR7 made up the naive population, which excluded terminally differentiated effector memory CD45RA+ cells. Deep level was the assay's run setting. Profiled with immunoSEQ multiplex PCR; TCRdb holds only in-frame clones, not every one. The repertoire holds about 590,000 clones, around 95% seen once, with about 0.11% in the top ten. The chain joins TRBV7-9 to TRBJ1-4; D is perhaps TRBD1 (5 bases). The receptor comes from a woman aged 25 to 39 in good health. The specimen was naive CD8+ T cells sorted from blood. CDR3 residues: CASTTAGREKLFF. The CDR3 bases are TGTGCCAGCACCACGGCAGGGAGGGAAAAACTGTTTTTT.